These 25 T cell receptor beta chains were all obtained from the same sample, sequenced in a study of blood T cell repertoires in COVID-19. Sequencing used immunoSEQ multiplex PCR; TCRdb keeps in-frame clones, though not all of them. The top ten hold about 9.4% of the sample, which has approximately 100,000 clones, about four fifths seen once. The sample comprised peripheral blood. Receptor source: a human donor in a cohort sampled during active COVID-19.

The chain has TRBV6-5 and TRBJ2-5; 7 bases are shared with TRBD2. Germline V gives CDR1 MNHEY, CDR2 SVGAGI. This CDR3 has 15 amino acids. Losses at the gene ends were 6 bases for V and 1 base for J; bases not matched to a gene: 8. In nucleotides, the CDR3 is TGTGCCAGCAGCCAAGACGGACTAGGCCAAGAGACCCAGTACTTC. It specifies CASSQDGLGQETQYF.

The chain employs TRBV7-9 and TRBJ1-1; the D is unclear. V was cut by 1 base and J by 1 base, with 7 bases left in between. The CDR3 sequence is 14 residues long. Germline V gene lookup returns CDR1 SEHNR and CDR2 FQNEAQ (reference sequence). CDR3 region: CASSLVRGNTEAFF. The DNA of the CDR3 is TGTGCCAGCAGCTTAGTCCGGGGGAACACTGAAGCTTTCTTT. Combining the CDR3 with reference TRBV7-9 and TRBJ1-1 gives the whole variable domain DTGVSQNPRHKITKRGQNVTFRCDPISEHNRLYWYRQTLGQGPEFLTYFQNEAQLEKSRLLSDRFSAERPKGSFSTLEIQRTEQGDSAMYLCASSLVRGNTEAFFGQGTRLTVV.

The genes are TRBV4-3 and TRBJ2-1; possible D gene TRBD1, 5 bases. Germline loops: CDR1 LGHNA, CDR2 YSLEER. V was cut by 0 bases and J by 0 bases, with 9 bases left in between. This CDR3 has 16 amino acids. The CDR3 reads CASSQDGAVSYNEQFF. As DNA, the CDR3 is TGCGCCAGCAGCCAAGATGGGGCTGTCTCCTACAATGAGCAGTTCTTC.

This clone occurred once. The CDR3 region has the DNA TGTGCCAGCAGCTCGCAGGGAGGACAGGGTGCCGAGCAGTACTTC. Translation: CASSSQGGQGAEQYF. This sequence joins TRBV7-2 and TRBJ2-7; 8 nucleotides agree with TRBD1. The J segment lost 6 bases and the V segment lost 4 bases, leaving 11 bases of the junction unmatched. The germline gives CDR1 SGHTA, CDR2 FQGNSA. CDR3 length: 15 amino acids.

This chain links TRBV4-1 with TRBJ1-1; 9 bases are a match to TRBD1. Losses at the gene ends were 0 bases for V and 1 base for J; bases not matched to a gene: 6. Germline V lookup: CDR1 MGHRA, CDR2 YSYEKL. CDR3 length: 17 residues. CDR3 protein: CASSQDPWTGANTEAFF. The DNA for the CDR3 is TGCGCCAGCAGCCAAGACCCGTGGACAGGGGCGAACACTGAAGCTTTCTTT.

The chain has TRBV7-2 and TRBJ2-3; 10 positions agree with TRBD1. Germline CDR1 SGHTA, CDR2 FQGNSA. The CDR3 loop spans 14 amino acids. After removal of 4 bases from V and 8 bases from J, the junction contained 6 bases not matched to a gene. The CDR3: CASSSGQGRTTQYF. The CDR3 nucleotides read TGTGCCAGCAGCTCGGGACAGGGGAGGACTACGCAGTATTTT.

The chain carries TRBV11-3 and TRBJ2-1; unclear D gene. Germline CDR1 and CDR2: SGHNT and YENEEA. This CDR3 comprises 15 residues. Trimming removed 5 bases at V and 0 bases at J, with 11 bases between. CDR3 amino acids: CASSPVVSSYNEQFF. The CDR3 nucleotides read TGTGCCAGCAGCCCCGTTGTCAGCTCCTACAATGAGCAGTTCTTC.

This rearrangement joins TRBV10-3 to TRBJ1-5, with 8 bases identical to TRBD1. V was clipped by 10 bases and J by 2 bases; unmatched bases: 7. This CDR3 has 14 amino acids. Germline values: CDR1 ENHRY, CDR2 SYGVKD. The CDR3 coding sequence is TGTGCCACCCTGGGGACAGGTGGCAATCAGCCCCAGCATTTT. Protein: CATLGTGGNQPQHF.

This clone showed up just a few times. The V and J genes are TRBV5-4 and TRBJ1-6; D not resolved. V was shortened by 0 bases and J by 8 bases, with 15 bases between the two germline ends. The CDR3 loop spans 16 amino acids. The germline CDR1 and CDR2 sequences are SGHNT and YYREEE (reference sequence). In nucleotides, the CDR3 is TGTGCCAGCAGCTTGGGAGGGTGGCAGGTCTATTCACCCCTCCACTTT. Translated: CASSLGGWQVYSPLHF.

This clone was seen a few times. Germline and junction disagree at one end, which may indicate a read error. The chain couples TRBV2 to TRBJ2-7; a possible D gene is TRBD1 (5 bases). The CDR3 sequence is 15 residues long. Germline loops: CDR1 SNHLY, CDR2 FYNNEI. CDR3 region: CASSAGRAISHEQYF. CDR3 coding DNA: TGTGCCAGCAGTGCGGGCAGGGCAATCTCCCACGAGCAGTACTTC.

V is TRBV12-3 or TRBV12-4 and J is TRBJ2-7, with a tentative D call TRBD2 (6 bases). Trimming shortened V by 6 bases and J by 3 bases, and 12 bases separated the two germline ends. This CDR3 contains 13 residues. This CDR3 is CASSHTRGYEQYF. The CDR3 bases are TGTGCCAGCAGCCATACGCGGGGCTACGAGCAGTACTTC.

The rearrangement links TRBV6-5 to TRBJ1-5, with D possibly TRBD1 on 6 matching bases. This CDR3 has 14 amino acids. Germline V gene data show CDR1 as MNHEY and CDR2 as SVGAGI. The V end was cut by 8 bases, the J end by 3 bases, with 14 bases between. The CDR3 loop is CASARTGLNQPQHF. CDR3 bases: TGTGCCAGCGCCCGTACAGGGCTCAATCAGCCCCAGCATTTT.

The chain has TRBV6-5 and TRBJ1-2, with D perhaps TRBD1 (5 bases). Between the trimmed V and J ends, which lost 6 bases and 2 bases, there was a span of 16 bases. The length of the CDR3 is 15 residues. CDR1 is MNHEY and CDR2 is SVGAGI in the germline V gene. This CDR3 reads CASSFGGAVNYGYTF. CDR3 nucleotide sequence: TGTGCCAGCAGCTTTGGAGGGGCCGTAAACTATGGCTACACCTTC.

The genes are TRBV6-2 or TRBV6-3 and TRBJ1-1, with TRBD1 matching over 9 bases. CDR1 and CDR2 (germline): MNHEY, SVGEGT. Germline trimming cut 2 bases from V and 5 bases from J; bases unmatched to any gene: 3. The CDR3 is 14 residues long. The CDR3 here is CASSYTGQGTEAFF. The CDR3 DNA follows: TGTGCCAGCAGTTACACCGGACAGGGGACTGAAGCTTTCTTT.

The chain links TRBV9 to TRBJ1-2, with 9 bases fitting TRBD1. Germline trimming cut 0 bases from V and 0 bases from J; bases unmatched to any gene: 0. CDR1 is SGDLS, CDR2 YYNGEE, per germline. The CDR3 has 15 amino acids. The CDR3 region has the DNA TGTGCCAGCAGCGTAGGGACAGGGGCTAACTATGGCTACACCTTC. Translation gives CASSVGTGANYGYTF. The full variable domain, in which reference TRBV9 and TRBJ1-2 provide the parts outside the CDR3, is DSGVTQTPKHLITATGQRVTLRCSPRSGDLSVYWYQQSLDQGLQFLIQYYNGEERAKGNILERFSAQQFPDLHSELNLSSLELGDSALYFCASSVGTGANYGYTFGSGTRLTVV.

The chain links TRBV6-2 or TRBV6-3 to TRBJ2-5; the D gene is possibly TRBD2 (5 bases). CDR1 MNHEY and CDR2 SVGEGT come from the germline V gene. This CDR3 is built from 15 residues. Trimming took off 2 bases at V and 5 bases at J, with 15 bases between the two ends. The DNA for the CDR3 is TGTGCCAGCAGTTACCCAGGACTGCCGGTGGAGACCCAGTACTTC. This sequence encodes CASSYPGLPVETQYF.

This clone was found a few times. V gene TRBV6-1 combines with J gene TRBJ2-2; TRBD2 might be the D (5 bases). The V and J ends lost 4 bases and 2 bases respectively, with 14 bases between them. The CDR3 runs 16 residues. CDR1 and CDR2 (germline): MNHNS, SASEGT. This CDR3 reads CASSGRTLLNTGELFF. CDR3 DNA sequence: TGTGCCAGCAGTGGGAGGACTCTCCTTAACACCGGGGAGCTGTTTTTT.

This rearrangement joins TRBV29-1 to TRBJ1-4; tentative D call: TRBD1 (5 bases). Trimming removed 7 bases at V and 3 bases at J, with 15 bases between. CDR1 is SQVTM and CDR2 is ANQGSEA in the germline V gene. The CDR3 totals 14 residues. Here the CDR3 DNA reads TGCAGCGCCGATTCGGGGACTGCTAATGAAAAACTGTTTTTT. This translates into CSADSGTANEKLFF. Looking up the rest from reference TRBV29-1 and TRBJ1-4 gives the full variable domain: SAVISQKPSRDICQRGTSLTIQCQVDSQVTMMFWYRQQPGQSLTLIATANQGSEATYESGFVIDKFPISRPNLTFSTLTVSNMSPEDSSIYLCSADSGTANEKLFFGSGTQLSVL.

The chain recombines TRBV7-9 with TRBJ1-5; 10 bases agree with TRBD1. CDR3 length: 11 residues. J lost 13 bases, V lost 5 bases, and 2 bases had no gene match. Per germline, CDR1 SEHNR and CDR2 FQNEAQ (reference sequence). Here the CDR3 reads CASSKGQGQHF. The CDR3 bases are TGTGCCAGCAGCAAGGGACAGGGGCAGCATTTT.

This rearrangement joins TRBV18 to TRBJ1-1; D uncertain. Per the germline V gene, CDR1 is KGHSH and CDR2 is LQKENI. V dropped 2 bases and J dropped 2 bases, with 9 bases sitting between them. The CDR3 length is 14 residues. The CDR3 is CASSPGRTNTEAFF. DNA for the CDR3: TGTGCCAGCTCACCAGGCAGAACAAACACTGAAGCTTTCTTT.

V and J are TRBV28 and TRBJ1-2; D is unclear. The germline V and J ends were trimmed by 4 bases and 7 bases, with 16 bases remaining between them. Germline CDR1 is MDHEN and CDR2 is SYDVKM. The CDR3 covers 14 residues. CDR3 in amino acids: CASSSFGSQLGYTF. DNA of the CDR3: TGTGCCAGCAGTTCCTTCGGGAGCCAACTTGGCTACACCTTC.

This sequence joins TRBV28 and TRBJ1-5; 11 bases line up with TRBD1. The J segment lost 0 bases and the V segment lost 6 bases, leaving 7 bases of the junction unmatched. This CDR3 region has 17 residues. CDR1 and CDR2 (germline): MDHEN, SYDVKM. The CDR3 DNA sequence: TGTGCCAGCAGAACCGGGACAGGGGGTGTTAGCAATCAGCCCCAGCATTTT. This gives the protein CASRTGTGGVSNQPQHF.

Written as DNA, the CDR3 is TGTGCCAGCAGCTATACAGGCGGAGAGACCGGGGAGCTGTTTTTT. Translated, it gives CASSYTGGETGELFF. J is TRBJ2-2 and V is TRBV7-3, with a possible D match to TRBD1 (5 bases). Germline-derived CDR1 and CDR2 are SGHTA and FQGTGA. The CDR3 runs to 15 residues. V was cut by 4 bases and J by 5 bases, with 14 bases left in between.

The rearrangement joins TRBV2 to TRBJ1-2; the D gene is possibly TRBD1 (5 bases). The CDR3 sequence is 15 residues long. V lost 2 bases and J 2 bases, leaving 12 bases between the germline ends. Germline V gene data show CDR1 as SNHLY and CDR2 as FYNNEI. Written as DNA, the CDR3 is TGTGCCAGCAGTGAATGGGGCAGGGCAAACTATGGCTACACCTTC. Translating gives CASSEWGRANYGYTF.

The sample holds a few counts of this clone. The rearrangement uses TRBV9 and TRBJ2-6; 13 nucleotides match TRBD2. CDR1 and CDR2 from the germline V gene are SGDLS and YYNGEE. With 4 bases clipped from V and 0 bases from J, the junction kept 7 bases outside the gene matches. The CDR3 length is 19 residues. The CDR3 coding sequence is TGTGCCAGCAGCCTAAAGACTAGCGGGGGGCCCTCTGGGGCCAACGTCCTGACTTTC. Protein: CASSLKTSGGPSGANVLTF.